A single TCR beta chain is shown here with its context. It has no known antigen specificity. No base quality values were provided; no much bigger clone lies one nucleotide off. This record comes from a study of blood T cell repertoires in COVID-19 (dated by TCRdb to the early 2020s). About the full investigation: Collaborator samples came from the United States, Italy and Spain and covered acute and convalescent phases of COVID-19. The prospective study material was composed of cDNA or gDNA derived from T cells, B-cell-depleted T cells, or PBMCs. Deeply sampled blood TCRbeta repertoires from subjects exposed to, actively infected with, or recovered from COVID-19 were included in the dataset. The repertoires were released in a freely available public database meant as a resource for research on the immune response to SARS-CoV-2. The samples were drawn from the first 160 participants of the ongoing ImmuneRACE study and from 950 to 1,500 subjects provided by 6 global collaborators. A de-identified subject ID, COVID-19 status, age in years and sex were almost always included in the sample metadata. Where available, HLA class I and class II types were taken from metadata supplied by the sample provider and were not determined by assay-based typing. General findings and caveats noted by the study authors: The amount of clinical and demographic metadata varied by source and participant and was provided uncurated.

TCRbeta CDR3 regions were amplified from genomic DNA by means of the immunoSEQ Assay, a bias-controlled multiplex PCR. The source study handled its data this way. Within the assay, amplification of reference gene primers was used to estimate how many nucleated cells each sample contained. Sequence reads were collapsed and filtered to measure the absolute abundance of every unique TCRbeta CDR3 rearrangement. For each sample, productive Simpson clonality was calculated as the square root of Simpson's diversity index over productive rearrangements. Entries here come from immuneACCESS through TCRdb and include only in-frame sequences with V and J called. Some clones fail to appear in such tables; in the studies checked, an unresolved V gene covers under half of the shortfall, and the cause of the remainder is unknown. V, J and clone size reflect that table, while D and trimming were determined from the DNA. The sample table shows 17,000 or so clones, and roughly 91% are seen once. The ten biggest clones cover 7.2% of the sample.

Whole blood was collected in K2EDTA tubes by collaborating institutions according to the institutions' own protocols. For TCRbeta analysis, collaborators shipped samples in one of three forms: frozen whole blood, isolated PBMCs, or DNA extracted from either of those sample types. CDR1 and CDR2 (SEHNR, FQNEAQ) derive from the germline V gene (reference sequence). Germline trimming: 4 bases from V, 7 bases from J; junction bases outside gene matches: 5. The CDR3 contains 14 residues, cysteine and phenylalanine counted. The kept DNA is CDR3 alone, 42 bases in frame from the first base. The clonotype originates from a human donor in a cohort sampled during active COVID-19. Sample: peripheral blood. Here the chain combines TRBV7-9 and TRBJ2-2; 8 of the junction bases match TRBD1. The nucleotides read TGTGCCAGCAGCTCGACAGGGGATGGCGGGGAGCTGTTTTTT. This sequence encodes CASSSTGDGGELFF.